This T cell receptor beta chain is drawn from a study of monozygotic twins with inflammatory bowel disease (dated by TCRdb to the late 2010s). Background on the whole study: The full study comprised 30 or so monozygotic twin pairs: nine German pairs (four IBD-concordant, five IBD-discordant) and 19 IBD-discordant Danish pairs. Within discordant pairs, disease-associated traits were sought mainly by comparing IBD patients with their genetically identical healthy co-twins. Each individual had, on average, about 151 000 unique TCRalpha sequences and 181 000 unique TCRbeta sequences available for analysis.

An approximately 2.5 ml peripheral blood sample was drawn into PAXgene tubes per donor and stored at -80°C. Total RNA was isolated from whole blood with the PAXgene blood miRNA kit on an automated QIAcube, without T cell sorting. Peripheral blood from monozygotic twin pairs, either concordant or discordant for inflammatory bowel disease, underwent deep TCRalpha and TCRbeta repertoire profiling that used unique molecular barcoding. Smoking habits were recorded for all twin pairs, with individuals classified as current, former or never smokers. Its CDR3 holds 12 amino acids, cysteine through phenylalanine. No coding sequence is recorded. The germline V gene (reference sequence) sets CDR1 to SEHNR and CDR2 to FQNEAQ. Summary of the overall study and its limitations: IBD patients shared fewer clonotypes with other individuals than healthy twins did, most markedly in patients showing signs of disease activity. Differing immunosuppressive treatments among patients may have added background noise and inter-individual variability to the repertoires. IBD patients had lower TCRbeta repertoire diversity, measured by the inverse Simpson index, than their healthy co-twins. The analysis was unable to tell different T cell subtypes apart. Repertoire similarity did not differ between concordant and discordant twins, which could be due to limited statistical power. No single strong signal or clonotype linked to IBD turned up in the results, so the idea that one exists was not supported.

The receptor library was made with 5' RACE. The input for every TCR library was 3,500 to 4,000 ng of total RNA. For each sample, cDNA was synthesized in eight separate reactions using SMARTScribe reverse transcriptase. Unique molecular identifiers containing a 6-nucleotide sample barcode were introduced through template switching during cDNA synthesis. Amplification of TCRalpha and TCRbeta cDNA involved two nested PCRs of 16 and 9 cycles, and each PCR was followed by bead purification. Before amplification, the cDNA was both treated with uracil DNA-glycosylase and purified with the QIAquick PCR purification kit. The second PCR was the step at which Illumina TruSeq-compatible adapters and sample-specific barcodes were added. TapeStation and Qubit were used to check library quality and concentration, and 5 ng of each library went into the pool. Pooled libraries were sequenced on an Illumina HiSeq2500 single-index Rapid Run with 2 x 100 bp reads and custom sequencing primers. Concerning the study's data processing: PCR and sequencing errors were corrected by UMI-based consensus assembly using MiGEC version 1.2.6. MiXCR version 2.1.1 was used for V(D)J alignment, clonotype assembly and CDR3 extraction. Gene usage, clonotype sharing and MAIT/NKT TCR abundance were normalised by analysing the top 1000, 10 000 and 20 000 clonotypes per sample. After downsampling to 27 000 UMIs, diversity was calculated as the inverse Simpson index using the vegan R package. Paired Mann-Whitney U tests were applied to discordant twin pairs, with Benjamini-Hochberg correction for multiple testing. Each CDR3 protein sequence appears as one entry after TCRdb reprocessed the reads, and no DNA is included. The authors' filters were not applied to this entry. This sample's records show just over 300,000 distinct CDR3 sequences. Less than 6.5% of the sample is in the top ten clones.

Details on this clonotype: Its target antigen remains unknown.

The chain uses TRBV7-9 and TRBJ2-7. The receptor comes from a human donor with ulcerative colitis or Crohn's disease, or a healthy co-twin of an affected twin (not recorded which). Sequenced: blood. The CDR3 region has the sequence CASSLVGVEQYF.